The entry below describes one T cell receptor (beta chain). The data originate from a study of somatic mutations in cytotoxic T cells in rheumatoid arthritis. This CDR3 region has 16 residues. The V gene lost 4 bases and the J gene lost 6 bases, with 21 bases spanning the gap. Germline CDR1 reads MGHRA; CDR2 reads YSYEKL. Sequencing used immunoSEQ multiplex PCR; TCRdb keeps in-frame clones, though not all of them. The table includes 20,000 to 25,000 clones, approximately 78% detected once. The sample consisted of CD8+ T cells sorted from blood. The chain has TRBV4-1 and TRBJ1-2; D not certain. The TCR comes from an adult with rheumatoid arthritis. CDR3 loop: CASSPPGRGSQDGYTF. CDR3 nucleotide sequence: TGCGCCAGCAGCCCGCCTGGGCGGGGAAGTCAGGATGGCTACACCTTC.